These 25 T cell receptor beta chains came from one sample sequenced in a study of T cell responses to AZD1222 COVID-19 vaccine. TCRdb's table, derived via immunoSEQ multiplex PCR, lists solely in-frame clones and lacks some. The sample yields roughly 91,000 clones, around 90% seen once. Material: peripheral blood, obtained on day 0 of AZD1222 vaccination. The source is an adult in good health.

The gene calls are TRBV6-5 and TRBJ1-2; the match to TRBD1 covers 12 bases. The germline gives CDR1 MNHEY, CDR2 SVGAGI. With V trimmed by 7 bases and J by 6 bases, 9 bases remained unmatched. This CDR3 has 15 residues. CDR3 region: CASKFPGTGGDGYTF. The CDR3 DNA is TGTGCCAGCAAATTCCCTGGGACAGGGGGCGATGGCTACACCTTC.

This chain links TRBV3-1 (or the pseudogene TRBV3-2) with TRBJ1-5; no reliable D call. Germline V gives CDR1 LGHDT, CDR2 YNNKEL (reference sequence). The CDR3 is made up of 14 amino acids. V was shortened by 4 bases and J by 7 bases, with 14 bases between the two germline ends. The CDR3 loop reads CASSPAEGRQPQHF. In DNA, the CDR3 is TGTGCCAGCAGCCCCGCCGAGGGTCGGCAGCCCCAGCATTTT.

The rearrangement links TRBV5-6 to TRBJ1-1, with unresolved D. CDR3 length equals 13 residues. Germline V gives CDR1 SGHDT, CDR2 YYEEEE. Trimming took 2 bases from V and 6 from J, leaving 11 bases between them. CDR3 region: CASSFGRSAEAFF. CDR3 sequence (DNA): TGTGCCAGCAGCTTTGGGAGATCGGCTGAAGCTTTCTTT. The full variable domain, completed using reference TRBV5-6 and TRBJ1-1, is DAGVTQSPTHLIKTRGQQVTLRCSPKSGHDTVSWYQQALGQGPQFIFQYYEEEERQRGNFPDRFSGHQFPNYSSELNVNALLLGDSALYLCASSFGRSAEAFFGQGTRLTVV.

This clone was counted a single time. The chain combines TRBV6-5 with TRBJ2-7, with 12 bases fitting TRBD1. The CDR3 extends over 15 amino acids. V dropped 2 bases and J dropped 4; count of bases not matched to a gene: 3. Germline V CDR1 and CDR2: MNHEY, SVGAGI. The CDR3 DNA reads as TGTGCCAGCAGTTACGGGACAGGGGGCGGGTACGAGCAGTACTTC. Its translation is CASSYGTGGGYEQYF.

The genes are TRBV9 and TRBJ2-5, with D perhaps being TRBD1 or TRBD2 (7 bases each). CDR3 length: 16 amino acids. In germline, CDR1 is SGDLS, CDR2 YYNGEE. The V and J ends lost 4 bases and 1 base respectively, with 17 bases between them. The CDR3 region is CASSPFRGGRQETQYF. In nucleotides, the CDR3 is TGTGCCAGCAGCCCGTTCAGGGGGGGCCGCCAAGAGACCCAGTACTTC.

The CDR3 region is CASSLRGGTGELFF. The CDR3 DNA is TGCGCCAGCAGCTTGAGAGGCGGCACCGGGGAGCTGTTTTTT. The chain combines TRBV5-1 with TRBJ2-2; D unresolved. CDR1 and CDR2 from the germline V gene are SGHRS and YFSETQ. V gave up 1 base and J gave up 4 bases, with 8 bases separating them. CDR3 length: 14 residues.

The chain uses TRBV27 and TRBJ2-7, with 8 bases identical to TRBD1. The CDR3 covers 15 residues. Germline loops: CDR1 MNHEY, CDR2 SMNVEV (reference sequence). J gave up 4 bases and V 6 bases, and 11 bases lay outside the gene matches. The CDR3 nucleotides read TGTGCCAGCAGCCGTGGGGACAGGAGAAGGTACGAGCAGTACTTC. Its translation is CASSRGDRRRYEQYF.

V and J are TRBV28 and TRBJ1-1; 7 bases fit TRBD1. V shed 2 bases and J 10 bases; nucleotides not matched to a gene: 19. Germline V gives CDR1 MDHEN, CDR2 SYDVKM. The CDR3 is 17 amino acids. In DNA form, the CDR3 reads TGTGCCAGCAGTTTAAGCGGCGCGGCAGGGGGAAATAAGGTAGCTTTCTTT. Amino acid sequence: CASSLSGAAGGNKVAFF.

This clone was seen more than once but under ten times. The genes are TRBV7-3 and TRBJ2-2; D is perhaps TRBD2 (5 bases). Trimming stripped 8 bases from V and 5 bases from J, with 12 bases between. The CDR3 totals 13 residues. The germline CDR1 and CDR2 sequences are SGHTA and FQGTGA. This chain's CDR3 is CASGVSGTGELFF. The CDR3 DNA is TGTGCCAGCGGGGTTTCGGGGACCGGGGAGCTGTTTTTT.

The J gene is TRBJ1-2, the V gene TRBV6-1, with 8 bases fitting TRBD1. Germline V lookup: CDR1 MNHNS, CDR2 SASEGT. This CDR3 has 14 residues. V dropped 5 bases and J dropped 6; count of bases not matched to a gene: 8. The CDR3 DNA reads TGTGCCAGCAGTAAAGACAGGGGTCAGGATGGCTACACCTTC. This gives the protein CASSKDRGQDGYTF.

The gene calls are TRBV5-4 and TRBJ2-5, with D perhaps TRBD1 or TRBD2 (5 bases each). The CDR3 covers 16 residues. CDR1 SGHNT and CDR2 YYREEE come from the germline V gene (reference sequence). Trimming left V 1 base short and J 5 bases short, with 18 bases between. CDR3 amino acids: CASSLSGPLTGETQYF. CDR3 nucleotides: TGTGCCAGCAGCTTGTCGGGACCCCTAACGGGTGAGACCCAGTACTTC.

The gene calls are TRBV6-1 and TRBJ1-6, with a possible D match to TRBD1 (6 bases). CDR1 is MNHNS, CDR2 SASEGT, per germline. The V gene lost 1 base and the J gene lost 10 bases, with 11 bases spanning the gap. The length of the CDR3 is 14 residues. The CDR3 spells CASSEGGGGSPLHF. CDR3 DNA: TGTGCCAGCAGTGAAGGAGGGGGGGGATCACCCCTCCACTTT.

The V call is TRBV7-5, the J call TRBJ2-7; the table names TRBD1, a call not compared with the DNA. TRBV7-5 is tagged as a pseudogene. The CDR3 totals 17 residues. For the CDR3, the DNA is TGTGCCAGAAGCTTGCGACCGTGGGACAGAACCTCCTACGAGCAGTACTTC. Protein sequence: CARSLRPWDRTSYEQYF.

CDR3 loop: CASSLALGRSGSYEQYF. DNA of the CDR3: TGTGCCAGTAGTCTAGCCTTGGGGAGAAGCGGGTCCTACGAGCAGTACTTC. This chain links TRBV19 with TRBJ2-7, with D perhaps TRBD2 (6 bases). Trimming left V 5 bases short and J 1 base short, with 21 bases between. Germline lookup yields CDR1 LNHDA and CDR2 SQIVND (reference sequence). This CDR3 comprises 17 residues.

V is TRBV6-5 and J is TRBJ2-5; the D gene is possibly TRBD2 (5 bases). V was pared by 5 bases and J by 5 bases, with 12 bases between. This CDR3 contains 13 residues. CDR1 MNHEY and CDR2 SVGAGI come from the germline V gene. The CDR3 protein is CASSPREWETQYF. The CDR3 DNA reads as TGTGCCAGCAGTCCACGGGAATGGGAGACCCAGTACTTC.

The rearrangement joins TRBV5-1 to TRBJ2-1; 8 bases are a match to TRBD1. Germline trimming cut 0 bases from V and 4 bases from J; bases unmatched to any gene: 3. The CDR3 extends over 15 amino acids. CDR1 is SGHRS and CDR2 is YFSETQ in the germline V gene. In DNA, the CDR3 is TGCGCCAGCAGCTTGGAGGGGACAGGTTACAATGAGCAGTTCTTC. As protein: CASSLEGTGYNEQFF.

The chain carries TRBV2 and TRBJ1-2; no clear D. There are 14 residues in the CDR3. The V end was cut by 2 bases, the J end by 10 bases, with 17 bases between. Germline V gives CDR1 SNHLY, CDR2 FYNNEI. The chain's CDR3 is CASSEIGWQADYTF. The CDR3 coding sequence is TGTGCCAGCAGTGAAATTGGGTGGCAGGCAGACTACACCTTC.

The V call is TRBV6-6, the J call TRBJ2-7; no definite D call. This CDR3 spans 12 amino acids. The germline V gene encodes CDR1 MNHNY and CDR2 SVGAGI (reference sequence). V was cut by 6 bases and J by 5 bases, with 11 bases left in between. The CDR3 sequence: CASSRRPHEQYF. The CDR3 DNA sequence: TGTGCCAGCAGCCGCAGACCCCACGAGCAGTACTTC.

The chain has TRBV6-2 or TRBV6-3 and TRBJ1-1, with D perhaps matching TRBD1 (6 bases). The germline V and J ends were trimmed by 5 bases and 1 base, with 8 bases remaining between them. Germline V gene sequence: CDR1 MNHEY, CDR2 SVGEGT. The CDR3 spans 13 residues. The CDR3 reads CASSGQPNTEAFF. CDR3 nucleotides: TGTGCCAGCAGTGGACAGCCGAACACTGAAGCTTTCTTT.

This chain uses TRBV9 with TRBJ2-2, with 11 nucleotides matching TRBD2. With V trimmed by 4 bases and J by 3 bases, 8 bases remained unmatched. The length of the CDR3 is 17 residues. Germline CDR1 reads SGDLS; CDR2 reads YYNGEE. The CDR3 region has the DNA TGTGCCAGCAGCACCCCCGGACTAGCGGGCCACACCGGGGAGCTGTTTTTT. This gives the protein CASSTPGLAGHTGELFF.

The chain combines TRBV15 with TRBJ2-2; D is possibly TRBD2 (6 bases). Germline V gives CDR1 LNHNV, CDR2 YYDKDF (reference sequence). The V end lost 5 bases, the J end lost 5 bases, and 12 bases lay between the germline ends. This CDR3 contains 14 residues. As DNA, the CDR3 is TGTGCCACCAGCGGTGATGGGAGGACCGGGGAGCTGTTTTTT. Protein product: CATSGDGRTGELFF.

The V call is TRBV10-2, the J call TRBJ2-7; 7 nucleotides match TRBD1. Germline values: CDR1 WSHSY, CDR2 SAAADI. The length of the CDR3 is 13 residues. Trimming removed 3 bases from V and 2 bases from J; junction bases left unmatched: 1. The CDR3 DNA reads as TGCGCCAGCAGTGATGGGACAGCCTACGAGCAGTACTTC. Protein sequence: CASSDGTAYEQYF.

The V gene is TRBV7-3, the J gene TRBJ2-3; no clear D. This CDR3 is built from 15 residues. The V gene's germline CDR1 is SGHTA and CDR2 FQGTGA. V lost 1 base, J lost 2 bases, and 10 bases lay in between. CDR3: CASSLSGFSTDTQYF. CDR3 in DNA: TGTGCCAGCAGCTTAAGTGGTTTTTCCACAGATACGCAGTATTTT.

The chain uses TRBV12-3 or TRBV12-4 and TRBJ2-7; D is unresolved. The ends were cut back, 3 bases at V and 6 bases at J, with 6 bases in the middle. The CDR3 consists of 11 residues. As DNA, the CDR3 is TGTGCCAGCAGTTTTGGGTCCGAGCAGTACTTC. This gives the protein CASSFGSEQYF.

The rearrangement links TRBV5-3 to TRBJ1-1; D ambiguous. TRBV5-3 is assigned to the ORF class and has an uncertain function. This CDR3 has 14 amino acids. Trimming shortened V by 2 bases and J by 11 bases, and 19 bases separated the two germline ends. The CDR3 DNA sequence: TGTGCCAGAAGCTTAACTGGCCTTTCCTGTTCGGCTTTCTTT. Its translation: CARSLTGLSCSAFF.